The TCR beta chain under discussion was sequenced for a study of T cell responses to AZD1222 COVID-19 vaccine. Study-level results: There were mostly white British donors and more females than males, and clonal diversity was possibly underestimated. Repertoires were obtained only post-peak T cell response. Only five to seven individuals given AZD1222 were seropositive at baseline. Regions 160-218 and 743-854 dominated among vaccine-associated CD4 TCRs spanning spike.

About this clone itself: Its specificity is unknown.

CDR3 length equals 13 residues. V was pared by 3 bases and J by 4 bases, with 10 bases between. Germline V gives CDR1 GTSNPN, CDR2 SVGIG (reference sequence). Only in-frame clones appear in the TCRdb table, and some are missing; sequencing was by immunoSEQ multiplex PCR. The repertoire includes 150,000 to 200,000 clones, approximately 94% of them detected once, and about 0.64% sits in the top ten. The chain recombines TRBV30 with TRBJ1-5; D unresolved. The material was peripheral blood, obtained on day 0 of AZD1222 vaccination. The receptor was isolated from an adult in good health. Here the CDR3 reads CAWSPVGNQPQHF. The CDR3 DNA reads TGTGCCTGGAGCCCAGTGGGGAATCAGCCCCAGCATTTT. The full variable domain, completed using reference TRBV30 and TRBJ1-5, is SQTIHQWPATLVQPVGSPLSLECTVEGTSNPNLYWYRQAAGRGLQLLFYSVGIGQISSEVPQNLSASRPQDRQFILSSKKLLLSDSGFYLCAWSPVGNQPQHFGDGTRLSIL.